Presented here are 10 T cell receptor beta chains from one specimen sequenced in a study of beta chain features in type 1 diabetes. Investigators reverse transcribed all isolated RNA, so they sequenced expressed TCRB transcripts. TCRdb's copy holds only in-frame clones and misses some; the assay was immunoSEQ multiplex PCR. Here the sample spans approximately 400,000 clones, about 14% being singletons. The source material was naive CD4+ T cells from blood. These receptors all stem from a woman aged 18-29 years in good health.

This clone occurred a few times. The chain carries TRBV5-1 and TRBJ2-1; D is possibly TRBD2 (6 bases). In germline, CDR1 is SGHRS, CDR2 YFSETQ. This CDR3 comprises 18 residues. Trimming left V 3 bases short and J 12 bases short, with 31 bases between. The DNA for the CDR3 is TGCGCCAGCAGCTATCACCCCGTGGGGGGAGGCGGTAGTGAGCCGCAGTTCTTC. Protein product: CASSYHPVGGGGSEPQFF.

This clone appeared a few times. The V call is TRBV5-1, the J call TRBJ2-4, with TRBD2 as a possible D gene (6 bases). The CDR3 is 16 residues long. Germline V lookup: CDR1 SGHRS, CDR2 YFSETQ. With 1 base removed from V and 2 bases from J, the gap between germline ends came to 13 bases. The CDR3 bases are TGCGCCAGCAGCTTGATTTCGAGCGGGTCCAAAAACATTCAGTACTTC. Residues: CASSLISSGSKNIQYF.

This clone occurred a few times. The chain has TRBV18 and TRBJ1-5, with 8 bases matching TRBD1. The J segment lost 10 bases and the V segment lost 4 bases, leaving 9 bases of the junction unmatched. In germline, CDR1 is KGHSH, CDR2 LQKENI. This CDR3 is built from 14 residues. CDR3 nucleotides: TGTGCCAGCTCACGGTCCAGGGGGCCTTACCCCCAGCATTTT. Its protein product is CASSRSRGPYPQHF.

The chain has TRBV30 and TRBJ1-2; 10 bases are shared with TRBD1. Germline lookup yields CDR1 GTSNPN and CDR2 SVGIG (reference sequence). J was trimmed by 5 bases and V by 1 base; bases with no gene match: 7. The CDR3 runs 15 residues. Written as DNA, the CDR3 is TGTGCCTGGAGTGCAAGGACAGGGGGAGGGTATGGCTACACCTTC. Its translation: CAWSARTGGGYGYTF.

The rearrangement joins TRBV2 to TRBJ2-2, with D tentatively TRBD1 (6 bases). Germline V gene sequence: CDR1 SNHLY, CDR2 FYNNEI. This CDR3 is built from 15 residues. V lost 0 bases and J 4 bases, leaving 9 bases between the germline ends. The CDR3, as DNA: TGTGCCAGCAGTGAAGCTCGCAGGGGCACCGGGGAGCTGTTTTTT. It specifies CASSEARRGTGELFF.

This clone was found a few times. This rearrangement joins TRBV5-1 to TRBJ2-5; the match to TRBD2 covers 14 bases. Germline V gene sequence: CDR1 SGHRS, CDR2 YFSETQ. V lost 4 bases and J lost 4; bases outside the gene matches: 9. The CDR3 contains 17 residues. Written as DNA, the CDR3 is TGCGCCAGCAGCCCCGGACTAGCGGGAGGTTCTACAGAGACCCAGTACTTC. Protein: CASSPGLAGGSTETQYF.

Turning to this clone: The same CDR3 can be traced to other DNA sequences in this sample. The chain recombines TRBV30 with TRBJ2-5; D is unclear. The CDR3 has 13 amino acids. The germline V and J ends were trimmed by 0 bases and 1 base, with 6 bases remaining between them. Germline CDR1 GTSNPN, CDR2 SVGIG (reference sequence). The CDR3 nucleotides read TGTGCCTGGAGTGTAAACAGCCAAGAGACCCAGTACTTC. Amino acids: CAWSVNSQETQYF.

This clone was picked up a small number of times. J is TRBJ2-7 and V is TRBV6-5; the D gene is possibly TRBD1 (5 bases). This CDR3 has 16 amino acids. Germline CDR1 is MNHEY and CDR2 is SVGAGI. V was pared by 0 bases and J by 4 bases, with 16 bases between. CDR3 loop: CASSYSQAWTSYEQYF. The CDR3 DNA reads as TGTGCCAGCAGTTACTCACAGGCCTGGACCTCTTACGAGCAGTACTTC.

This chain joins TRBV11-2 and TRBJ1-2; a weak D match, TRBD1 (6 bases). Trimming pared 5 bases from V and 8 bases from J, leaving 18 bases between. Germline-derived CDR1 and CDR2 are SGHAT and FQNNGV. The CDR3 runs 14 residues. CDR3 in DNA: TGTGCCAGCAGCAGAAACGGTCAGGGGCCCGGCTACACCTTC. It encodes CASSRNGQGPGYTF.

This clone was seen a handful of times. The V call is TRBV30, the J call TRBJ1-1; 7 bases are shared with TRBD1. Unmatched junction bases numbered 7, after V lost 5 bases and J lost 7 bases. Germline CDR1 reads GTSNPN; CDR2 reads SVGIG (reference sequence). The CDR3 is made up of 12 amino acids. CDR3 sequence: CAWAPNRGEAFF. The CDR3 DNA is TGTGCCTGGGCCCCAAACAGGGGTGAAGCTTTCTTT.